This T cell receptor beta chain was profiled in a study of Graves' ophthalmopathy and Graves' hyperthyroidism. Whole-study results and caveats: The 13-signature model separated ophthalmopathy from stable hyperthyroidism at around 86% sensitivity and about 81% specificity.

Scientists amplified the TCR beta CDR3 regions from RNA transcripts. HTBI primers served in a first-round RT-PCR, which a second-round multiplex PCR followed. TCRdb redid the calling of the multiplex PCR reads with MiXCR, one entry per CDR3 protein. This sample has around 400,000 distinct CDR3 sequences, with 18% found just once. This CDR3 comprises 15 residues. J lost 1 base, V lost 4 bases, and 5 bases had no gene match. Germline V gene data show CDR1 as SGHNT and CDR2 as YYREEE (reference sequence). In this sample, this clonotype turned up many times. The antigen is undetermined. Sequencing input: peripheral blood. V usage is TRBV5-4 and J usage is TRBJ1-3; 7 bases map to TRBD1. The TCR comes from a woman under 30 with Graves' ophthalmopathy. The CDR3, as DNA: TGTGCCAGCAGCCAGGGGGGGATTTCTGGAAACACCATATATTTT. Encoded protein: CASSQGGISGNTIYF. The variable domain in full, with the rest retrieved from reference TRBV5-4 and TRBJ1-3, is ETGVTQSPTHLIKTRGQQVTLRCSSQSGHNTVSWYQQALGQGPQFIFQYYREEENGRGNFPPRFSGLQFPNYSSELNVNALELDDSALYLCASSQGGISGNTIYFGEGSWLTVV.